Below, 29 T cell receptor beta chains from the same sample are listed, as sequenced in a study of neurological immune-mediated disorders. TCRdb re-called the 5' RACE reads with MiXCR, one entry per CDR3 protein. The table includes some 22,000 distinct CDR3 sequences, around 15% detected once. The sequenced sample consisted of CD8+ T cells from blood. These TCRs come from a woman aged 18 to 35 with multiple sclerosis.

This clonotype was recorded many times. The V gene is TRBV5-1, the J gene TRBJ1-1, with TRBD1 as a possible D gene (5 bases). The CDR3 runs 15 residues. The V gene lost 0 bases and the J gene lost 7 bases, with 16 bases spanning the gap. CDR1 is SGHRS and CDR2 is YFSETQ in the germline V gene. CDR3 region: CASSLDGGIVDEAFF. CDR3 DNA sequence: TGCGCCAGCAGCTTGGATGGGGGAATCGTTGATGAAGCTTTCTTT.

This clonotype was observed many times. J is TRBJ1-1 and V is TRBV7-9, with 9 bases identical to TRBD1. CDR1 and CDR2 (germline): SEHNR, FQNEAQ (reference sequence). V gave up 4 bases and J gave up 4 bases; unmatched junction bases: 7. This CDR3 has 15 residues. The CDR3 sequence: CASSWGQGVVTEAFF. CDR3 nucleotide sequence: TGTGCCAGCAGCTGGGGACAGGGTGTGGTCACTGAAGCTTTCTTT. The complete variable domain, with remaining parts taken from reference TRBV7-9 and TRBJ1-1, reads DTGVSQNPRHKITKRGQNVTFRCDPISEHNRLYWYRQTLGQGPEFLTYFQNEAQLEKSRLLSDRFSAERPKGSFSTLEIQRTEQGDSAMYLCASSWGQGVVTEAFFGQGTRLTVV.

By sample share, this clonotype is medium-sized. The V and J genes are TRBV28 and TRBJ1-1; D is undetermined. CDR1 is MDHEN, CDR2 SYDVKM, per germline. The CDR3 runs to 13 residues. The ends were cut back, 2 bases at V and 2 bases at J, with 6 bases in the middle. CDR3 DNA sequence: TGTGCCAGCAGTTTAGCTACTAACACTGAAGCTTTCTTT. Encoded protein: CASSLATNTEAFF.

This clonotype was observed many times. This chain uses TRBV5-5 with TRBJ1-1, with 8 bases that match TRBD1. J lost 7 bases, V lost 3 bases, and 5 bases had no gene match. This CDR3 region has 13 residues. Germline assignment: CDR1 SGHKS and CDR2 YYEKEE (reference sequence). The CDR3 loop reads CASSSDRGSEAFF. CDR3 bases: TGTGCCAGCAGCTCAGACAGGGGAAGTGAAGCTTTCTTT. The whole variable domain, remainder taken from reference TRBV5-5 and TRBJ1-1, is DAGVTQSPTHLIKTRGQQVTLRCSPISGHKSVSWYQQVLGQGPQFIFQYYEKEERGRGNFPDRFSARQFPNYSSELNVNALLLGDSALYLCASSSDRGSEAFFGQGTRLTVV.

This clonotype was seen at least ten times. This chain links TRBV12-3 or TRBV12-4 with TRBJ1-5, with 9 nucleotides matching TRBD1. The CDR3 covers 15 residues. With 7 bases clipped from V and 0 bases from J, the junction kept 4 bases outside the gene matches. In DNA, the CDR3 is TGTGCCAGCACGGGACAGGGTTATAGCAATCAGCCCCAGCATTTT. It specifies CASTGQGYSNQPQHF.

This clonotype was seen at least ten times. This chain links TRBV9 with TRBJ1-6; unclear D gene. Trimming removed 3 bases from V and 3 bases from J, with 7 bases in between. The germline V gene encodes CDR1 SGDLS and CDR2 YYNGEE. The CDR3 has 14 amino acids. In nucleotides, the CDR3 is TGTGCCAGCAGCGAGGACGACTATAATTCACCCCTCCACTTT. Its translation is CASSEDDYNSPLHF.

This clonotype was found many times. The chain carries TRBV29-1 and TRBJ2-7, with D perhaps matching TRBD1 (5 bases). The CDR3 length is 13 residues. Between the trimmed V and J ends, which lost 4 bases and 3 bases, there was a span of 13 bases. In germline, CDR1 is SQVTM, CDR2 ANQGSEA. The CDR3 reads CSVATGVSYEQYF. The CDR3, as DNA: TGCAGCGTTGCTACAGGAGTGAGCTACGAGCAGTACTTC.

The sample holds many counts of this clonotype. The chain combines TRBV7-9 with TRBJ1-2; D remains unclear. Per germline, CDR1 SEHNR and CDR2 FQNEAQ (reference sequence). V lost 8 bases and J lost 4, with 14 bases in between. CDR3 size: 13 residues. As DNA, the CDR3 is TGTGCCAGCTTACGAGAGAGTTCCTATGGCTACACCTTC. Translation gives CASLRESSYGYTF.

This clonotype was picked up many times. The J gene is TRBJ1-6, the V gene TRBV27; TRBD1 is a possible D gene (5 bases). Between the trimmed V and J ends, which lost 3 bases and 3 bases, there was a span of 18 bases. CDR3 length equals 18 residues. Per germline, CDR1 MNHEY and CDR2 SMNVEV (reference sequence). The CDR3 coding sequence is TGTGCCAGCAGTTTTTCTACAGGAAGTTTATTCTATAATTCACCCCTCCACTTT. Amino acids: CASSFSTGSLFYNSPLHF.

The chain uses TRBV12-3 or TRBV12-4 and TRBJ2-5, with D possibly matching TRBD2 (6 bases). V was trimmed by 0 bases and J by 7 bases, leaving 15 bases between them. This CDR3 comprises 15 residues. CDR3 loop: CASSLAGTAGLTQYF. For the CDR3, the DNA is TGTGCCAGCAGTTTAGCGGGAACAGCGGGCTTGACCCAGTACTTC.

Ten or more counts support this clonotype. The CDR3 DNA reads TGCGCCAGCAGCTTGAGTCTAGCCGGGCAGTACTCTAACTATGGCTACACCTTC. Its protein is CASSLSLAGQYSNYGYTF. The chain recombines TRBV5-1 with TRBJ1-2; D gene ambiguous. There are 18 residues in the CDR3. The germline CDR1 and CDR2 sequences are SGHRS and YFSETQ. V gave up 1 base and J gave up 0 bases, with 19 bases separating them.

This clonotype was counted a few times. The CDR3 sequence: CASSVGQNTEAFF. CDR3 nucleotides: TGTGCCAGCAGCGTTGGACAGAACACTGAAGCTTTCTTT. The J gene is TRBJ1-1, the V gene TRBV2; D is possibly TRBD1 (5 bases). This CDR3 has 13 residues. Germline V gives CDR1 SNHLY, CDR2 FYNNEI. The V gene lost 6 bases and the J gene lost 1 base, with 9 bases spanning the gap.

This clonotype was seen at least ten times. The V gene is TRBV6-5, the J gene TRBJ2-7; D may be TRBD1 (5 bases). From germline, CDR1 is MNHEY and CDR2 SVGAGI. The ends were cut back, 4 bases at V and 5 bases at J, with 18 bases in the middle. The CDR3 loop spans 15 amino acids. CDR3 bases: TGTGCCAGCAGTTCTCCGATCGACAGTTCCCACGAGCAGTACTTC. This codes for CASSSPIDSSHEQYF.

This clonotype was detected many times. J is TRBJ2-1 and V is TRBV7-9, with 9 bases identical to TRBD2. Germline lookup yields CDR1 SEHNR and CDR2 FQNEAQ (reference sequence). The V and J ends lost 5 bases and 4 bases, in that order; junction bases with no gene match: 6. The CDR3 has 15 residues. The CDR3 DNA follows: TGTGCCAGCAGCGGTCTAGCGGGGCTTTACAATGAGCAGTTCTTC. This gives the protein CASSGLAGLYNEQFF.

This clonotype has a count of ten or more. The CDR3 coding sequence is TGCGCCAGCAGTGATGACGTAATTTGGCAGACAGGTCGAAACGAGCAGTTCTTC. The encoded protein is CASSDDVIWQTGRNEQFF. This chain links TRBV10-2 with TRBJ2-1, with D perhaps matching TRBD1 (6 bases). Germline CDR1 reads WSHSY; CDR2 reads SAAADI. Trimming left V 3 bases short and J 10 bases short, with 28 bases between. This CDR3 has 18 residues.

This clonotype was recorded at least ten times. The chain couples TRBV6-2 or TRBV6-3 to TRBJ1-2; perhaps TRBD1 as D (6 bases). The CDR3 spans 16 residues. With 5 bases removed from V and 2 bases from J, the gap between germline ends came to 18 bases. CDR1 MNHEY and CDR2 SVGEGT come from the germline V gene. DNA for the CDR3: TGTGCCAGCAGTAGCATCAACAGGGATCCCAACTATGGCTACACCTTC. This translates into CASSSINRDPNYGYTF.

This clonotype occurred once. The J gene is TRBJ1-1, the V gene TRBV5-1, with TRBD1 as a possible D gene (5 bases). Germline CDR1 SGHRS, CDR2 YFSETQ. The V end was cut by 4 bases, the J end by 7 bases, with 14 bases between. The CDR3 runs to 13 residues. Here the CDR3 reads CASSTSDSVEAFF. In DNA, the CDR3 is TGCGCCAGCAGCACCTCTGACAGCGTTGAAGCTTTCTTT.

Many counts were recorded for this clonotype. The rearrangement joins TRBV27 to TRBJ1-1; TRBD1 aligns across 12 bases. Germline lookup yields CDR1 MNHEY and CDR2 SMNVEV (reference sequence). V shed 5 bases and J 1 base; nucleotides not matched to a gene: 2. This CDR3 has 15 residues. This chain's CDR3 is CASSTGQGANTEAFF. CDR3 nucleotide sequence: TGTGCCAGCAGTACGGGACAGGGGGCGAACACTGAAGCTTTCTTT.

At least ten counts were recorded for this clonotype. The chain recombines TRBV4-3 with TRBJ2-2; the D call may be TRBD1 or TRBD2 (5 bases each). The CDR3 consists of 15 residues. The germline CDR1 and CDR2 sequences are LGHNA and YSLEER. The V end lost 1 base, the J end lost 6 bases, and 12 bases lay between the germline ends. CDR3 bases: TGCGCCAGCAGCCAAGGGGGGAGTTGGTCCGGGGAGCTGTTTTTT. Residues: CASSQGGSWSGELFF.

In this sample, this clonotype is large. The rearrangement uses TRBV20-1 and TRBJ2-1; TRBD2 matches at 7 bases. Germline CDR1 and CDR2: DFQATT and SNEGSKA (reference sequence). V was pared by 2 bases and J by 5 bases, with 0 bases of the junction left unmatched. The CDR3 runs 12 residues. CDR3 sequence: CSARLADNEQFF. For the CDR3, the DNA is TGCAGTGCTAGACTAGCGGACAATGAGCAGTTCTTC.

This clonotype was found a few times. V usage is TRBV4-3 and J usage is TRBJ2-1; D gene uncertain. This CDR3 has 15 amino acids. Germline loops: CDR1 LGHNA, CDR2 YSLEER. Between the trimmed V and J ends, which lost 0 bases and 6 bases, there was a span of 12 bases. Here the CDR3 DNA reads TGCGCCAGCAGCCAAGACAGGCATAGGGTCAATGAGCAGTTCTTC. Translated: CASSQDRHRVNEQFF.

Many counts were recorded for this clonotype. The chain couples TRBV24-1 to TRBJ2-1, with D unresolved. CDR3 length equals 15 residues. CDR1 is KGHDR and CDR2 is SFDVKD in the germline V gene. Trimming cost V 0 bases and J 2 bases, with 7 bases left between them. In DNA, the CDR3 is TGTGCCACCAGTGATTTGAAGGGAACCTACAATGAGCAGTTCTTC. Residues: CATSDLKGTYNEQFF.

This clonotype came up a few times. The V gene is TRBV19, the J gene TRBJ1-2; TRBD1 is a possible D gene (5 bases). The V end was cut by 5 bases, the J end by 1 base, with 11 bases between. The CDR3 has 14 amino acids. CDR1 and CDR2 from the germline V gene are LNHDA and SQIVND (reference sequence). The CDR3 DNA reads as TGTGCCAGTAGTTTCCGGGACCTTAACTATGGCTACACCTTC. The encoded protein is CASSFRDLNYGYTF.

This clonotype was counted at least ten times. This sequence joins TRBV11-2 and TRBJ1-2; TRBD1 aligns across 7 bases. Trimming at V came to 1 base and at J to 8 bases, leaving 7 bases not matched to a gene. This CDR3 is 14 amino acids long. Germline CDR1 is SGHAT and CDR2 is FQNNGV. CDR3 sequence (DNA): TGTGCCAGCAGCTTAGGAGGCGGGACAGAAGGCTACACCTTC. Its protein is CASSLGGGTEGYTF.

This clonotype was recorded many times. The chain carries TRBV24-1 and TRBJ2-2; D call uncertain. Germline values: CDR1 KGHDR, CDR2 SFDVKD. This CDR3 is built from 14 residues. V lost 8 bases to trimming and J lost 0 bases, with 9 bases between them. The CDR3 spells CATTATTNTGELFF. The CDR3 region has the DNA TGTGCCACCACTGCAACGACGAACACCGGGGAGCTGTTTTTT.

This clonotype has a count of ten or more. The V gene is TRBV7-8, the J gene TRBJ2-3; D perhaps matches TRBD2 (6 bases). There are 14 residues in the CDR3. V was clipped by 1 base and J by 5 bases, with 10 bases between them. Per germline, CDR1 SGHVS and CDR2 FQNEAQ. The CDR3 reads CASSLGPGGDTQYF. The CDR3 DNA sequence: TGTGCCAGCAGCTTAGGGCCCGGGGGAGATACGCAGTATTTT. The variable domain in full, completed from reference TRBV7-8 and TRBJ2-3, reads GAGVSQSPRYKVAKRGQDVALRCDPISGHVSLFWYQQALGQGPEFLTYFQNEAQLDKSGLPSDRFFAERPEGSVSTLKIQRTQQEDSAVYLCASSLGPGGDTQYFGPGTRLTVL.

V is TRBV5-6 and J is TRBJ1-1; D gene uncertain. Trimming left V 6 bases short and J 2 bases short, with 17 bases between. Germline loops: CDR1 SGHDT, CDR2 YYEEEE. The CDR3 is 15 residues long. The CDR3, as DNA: TGTGCCAGCACGAAAAGGGAATCCGCCAACACTGAAGCTTTCTTT. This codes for CASTKRESANTEAFF.

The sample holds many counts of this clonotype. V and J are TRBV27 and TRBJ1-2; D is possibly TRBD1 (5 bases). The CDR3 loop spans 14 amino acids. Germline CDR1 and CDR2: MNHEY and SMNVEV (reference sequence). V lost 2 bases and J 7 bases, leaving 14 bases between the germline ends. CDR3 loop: CASSLVQGGSGYTF. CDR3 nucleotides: TGTGCCAGCAGTTTAGTCCAGGGAGGTAGTGGCTACACCTTC.

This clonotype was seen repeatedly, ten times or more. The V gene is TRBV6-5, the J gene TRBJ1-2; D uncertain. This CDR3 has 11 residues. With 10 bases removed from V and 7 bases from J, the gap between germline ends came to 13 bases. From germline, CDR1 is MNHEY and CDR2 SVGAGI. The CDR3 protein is CATYTYGGYTF. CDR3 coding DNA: TGTGCCACCTACACCTACGGTGGCTACACCTTC.